This TCR beta chain is from a study of radiation and T cells in renal cell carcinoma. As for the study in general: Nephrectomy followed 15 Gy stereotactic body radiation by 4 weeks.

Profiling relied on immunoSEQ multiplex PCR, and the TCRdb table lists in-frame clones only, not all of them. The data contain some 50,000 clones, approximately 80% of them singletons. Time point of the sample: baseline pretreatment blood. Described treatment: 15 Gy SBRT to primary tumor, nephrectomy 4 weeks later. The patient's renal cell carcinoma had clear cell pathology. This clone occurred once. What it binds is not known. Germline-derived CDR1 and CDR2 are LNHNV and YYDKDF (reference sequence). This CDR3 has 16 residues. V lost 0 bases to trimming and J lost 5 bases, with 17 bases between them. Findings and limits, study-wide: From baseline, blood top tumor clonotypes peaked at 2 weeks post-radiation.

The sample was blood, taken from a patient whose treatment included radiotherapy and nephrectomy. This clonotype originated in a woman in her 70s with renal cell carcinoma. The chain joins TRBV15 to TRBJ2-7; no firm D call. CDR3 sequence: CATSRDNVGVRNEQYF. CDR3 nucleotides: TGTGCCACCAGCAGAGATAACGTGGGCGTTCGGAACGAGCAGTACTTC.